This is a list of T cell receptor beta chains from one sample in a study of T cell responses to AZD1222 COVID-19 vaccine. Some clones are missing from TCRdb's copy, which holds only in-frame ones; the method was immunoSEQ multiplex PCR. The profile shows 200,000 or so clones, about 92% of them singletons. The sample was peripheral blood, taken on day 0 of AZD1222 vaccination. These receptor sequences come from an adult in good health. The CDR3 runs from the conserved cysteine through the conserved F or W. D genes are given only for firm matches. Not all rows give a size; the values are once, few, many and, for expanded clones, a class.

TGTGCCAGCAGCCAAGATCCTCGGGTGAAGGTCTTC CASSQDPRVKVF - TRBV3-1/TRBV3-2 12 TRBJ2-7 -
TGCGCCAGCAGCCGTACCCCCCCGGGCGGGGGGGCCGGCAATGAGCAGTTCTTC CASSRTPPGGGAGNEQFF - TRBV5-1 18 TRBJ2-1 TRBD2
TGTGCCAGCAGTTCTGCAGGAACTTTAACTGAAGCTTTCTTT CASSSAGTLTEAFF once TRBV6-5 14 TRBJ1-1 -
TGTGCCAGCAGCTCCCCGGGTGGTTCCTACGAGCAGTACTTC CASSSPGGSYEQYF - TRBV7-9 14 TRBJ2-7 -
TGTGCCAGCAGCTTAGGCAGGGGCCCTACCTACGAGCAGTACTTC CASSLGRGPTYEQYF - TRBV7-9 15 TRBJ2-7 -
TGTGCCAGCAGTTCCAGAGTAGCGGGAGGGAGAGATACGCAGTATTTT CASSSRVAGGRDTQYF - TRBV27 16 TRBJ2-3 TRBD2
TGTGCCAGCAGCTACGAGTCGTTAGTACCGGGAGCAACTGAAGCTTTCTTT CASSYESLVPGATEAFF - TRBV27 17 TRBJ1-1 -
TGTGCCAGCAGTGCCCTCTCATCGGGCTACGAGCAGTACTTC CASSALSSGYEQYF - TRBV6-2/TRBV6-3 14 TRBJ2-7 -
TGTGCCAGCAGCGCCACCAGTGGCAGGGAGACCCAGTACTTC CASSATSGRETQYF - TRBV28 14 TRBJ2-5 -
TGTGCCAGCAGGATTGCCCGGGGATCGGGGACTGAAGCTTTCTTT CASRIARGSGTEAFF - TRBV5-5 15 TRBJ1-1 -
TGTGCCAGCAGCCGAACTAGCGGGGGGGCCGTAGATACGCAGTATTTT CASSRTSGGAVDTQYF - TRBV4-2 16 TRBJ2-3 TRBD2
TGCGCCAGCAGCCAAGTATATTCCGGGACTTCCGGCTACACCTTC CASSQVYSGTSGYTF - TRBV4-3 15 TRBJ1-2 -
TGTGCCAGCAGCCAAGATTGGATTAGCAATCAGCCCCAGCATTTT CASSQDWISNQPQHF - TRBV4-2 15 TRBJ1-5 -
TGTGCCAGCACCCTAGTGGGGGGAAAAGAGACCCAGTACTTC CASTLVGGKETQYF - TRBV7-2 14 TRBJ2-5 -
TGTGCCACCAGCCCCTCCCGGGATTCTAATCAGCCCCAGCATTTT CATSPSRDSNQPQHF - TRBV15 15 TRBJ1-5 -
TGTGCCAGTAGTATAGCGGGAGCTACCCCTTTCTCCTACGAGCAGTACTTC CASSIAGATPFSYEQYF - TRBV19 17 TRBJ2-7 -
TGTGCCAGCAGTTACCTCGGGGGGGCGAGCTATGGCTACACCTTC CASSYLGGASYGYTF - TRBV6-5 15 TRBJ1-2 -
TGTGCCAGCAGCAAGAGGACTAGCGGGGCCGTCAATGAGCAGTTCTTC CASSKRTSGAVNEQFF - TRBV7-3 16 TRBJ2-1 TRBD2
TGTGCCAGCAGCTTAAGACAGGTTGGAGGCTACACCTTC CASSLRQVGGYTF - TRBV7-9 13 TRBJ1-2 -
TGTGCCAGCAGCCACACCTGGGGGCAGGGTCATGGCTACACCTTC CASSHTWGQGHGYTF - TRBV2 15 TRBJ1-2 -
TGCGCCAGCAGCTTGGATCCGGGACGTCAAGAAGCTTTCTTT CASSLDPGRQEAFF - TRBV5-1 14 TRBJ1-1 -
TGTGCCAGCAGTTTCGGTGGTGTCGGAACTGAAGCTTTCTTT CASSFGGVGTEAFF - TRBV27 14 TRBJ1-1 -
TGTGCCTCCTCGGGGTTCTCCTACGAGCAGTACTTC CASSGFSYEQYF - TRBV28 12 TRBJ2-7 -
TGTGCCAGCAGCCCAGGACAGGTGGGTTTCGCTGAAGCTTTCTTT CASSPGQVGFAEAFF - TRBV7-2 15 TRBJ1-1 TRBD1
TGTGCCAGCAGCTCGAGGCGGCGGAACGGGGTCCATGGCTACACCTTC CASSSRRRNGVHGYTF - TRBV5-6 16 TRBJ1-2 -
TGTGCCTGGAGTGATGGACAACTGAACACCGGGGAGCTGTTTTTT CAWSDGQLNTGELFF once TRBV30 15 TRBJ2-2 -
TGTGCCAGCAGCGTCGCCGCCGGTGGCTACACCTTC CASSVAAGGYTF - TRBV9 12 TRBJ1-2 -
TGTGCCAGCAGCGTAGCTCCGTCGACAGGGATTTCAGATACGCAGTATTTT CASSVAPSTGISDTQYF - TRBV9 17 TRBJ2-3 TRBD1
TGTGCCAGCAGCCCCGTTGTTGATGGGGGCAATCAGCCCCAGCATTTT CASSPVVDGGNQPQHF - TRBV6-6 16 TRBJ1-5 -
TGTGCCAGCAGTGACGGAGTACGGCAGTCTTCCTCTGGGGCCAACGTCCTGACTTTC CASSDGVRQSSSGANVLTF - TRBV6-4 19 TRBJ2-6 -
TGTGCCAGCAGTGGGTTTGTGGGGGAAGAGACCCAGTACTTC CASSGFVGEETQYF - TRBV6-1 14 TRBJ2-5 -
TGCGCCAGCAGCTTAGGGGGGGCTGATGGCTACACCTTC CASSLGGADGYTF - TRBV5-1 13 TRBJ1-2 -
TGCGCCAGCAGCTTTGTGGACAGCCTTGTCACCGGGGAGCTGTTTTTT CASSFVDSLVTGELFF once TRBV5-1 16 TRBJ2-2 -
TGTGCCAGTAGTATAACCGGGTTAGCCACCGGGGAGCTGTTTTTT CASSITGLATGELFF - TRBV19 15 TRBJ2-2 -
TGTGCCAGCGGGACAGCGAATAATGAAAAACTGTTTTTT CASGTANNEKLFF few TRBV28 13 TRBJ1-4 TRBD1
TGTGCCAGCAGGGATAGGACAGGGGCCTACAATGAGCAGTTCTTC CASRDRTGAYNEQFF - TRBV2 15 TRBJ2-1 TRBD1
TGTGCCAGCTCACCCCGGACGTCAACTAATGAAAAACTGTTTTTT CASSPRTSTNEKLFF - TRBV18 15 TRBJ1-4 -
TGCGCCAGCAGCCAGGGGACAGGGACCGAAAAACTGTTTTTT CASSQGTGTEKLFF - TRBV4-3 14 TRBJ1-4 TRBD1
TGTGCCAGCAGCTTTTGGAGCACAGATACGCAGTATTTT CASSFWSTDTQYF - TRBV5-4 13 TRBJ2-3 -
TGTGCCAGCAGTGATGGTAGGCAGACACACGAAAAACTGTTTTTT CASSDGRQTHEKLFF - TRBV25-1 15 TRBJ1-4 -
TGTGCCAGCTCACCCTCTACGGTCCGGGACCGAGGGACCTACGAGCAGTACTTC CASSPSTVRDRGTYEQYF - TRBV18 18 TRBJ2-7 -
TGTGCCAGCAGCTCCAGTTCTAACTATGGCTACACCTTC CASSSSSNYGYTF - TRBV7-9 13 TRBJ1-2 -
TGCGCCAGCAGCCATCCAGCACCAGGGGGTGGCTACACCTTC CASSHPAPGGGYTF - TRBV4-1 14 TRBJ1-2 TRBD1
TGTGCCAGCAGTGAAGCGCGGGGCGGGACACTGTACAATGATCAGTTCTTC CASSEARGGTLYNDQFF once TRBV2 17 TRBJ2-1 -
TGTGCCAGCTCGGGGGACTATGGCTACACCTTC CASSGDYGYTF - TRBV28 11 TRBJ1-2 -
TGCGCCAGCAGCCAAAGACGCGACTCCTACGAGCAGTACTTC CASSQRRDSYEQYF - TRBV4-1 14 TRBJ2-7 -
TGTGCCAGCAGCCTTTTCGACAGGGCGGGGACTGAAGCTTTCTTT CASSLFDRAGTEAFF - TRBV6-5 15 TRBJ1-1 TRBD1
TGTGCCAGCAGCCAGGGGCTTAGCGCGTACAATGAGCAGTTCTTC CASSQGLSAYNEQFF - TRBV5-5 15 TRBJ2-1 -
TGTGCCAGCAGCCGGACAGGGGGCACTGAAGCTTTCTTT CASSRTGGTEAFF once TRBV11-3 13 TRBJ1-1 TRBD1
TGTGCCAGCAGCTTCAGAGGCGGGGGAAAGGGTGGCTACACCTTC CASSFRGGGKGGYTF - TRBV7-2 15 TRBJ1-2 -
TGTGCCAGCAGTTCGGGACAGACTGAAGCTTTCTTT CASSSGQTEAFF - TRBV5-4 12 TRBJ1-1 TRBD1
TGTGCCAGCAGCAAGCTAGCGGGAGGTTACGAGCAGTACTTC CASSKLAGGYEQYF - TRBV28 14 TRBJ2-7 TRBD2
TGTGCCAGCAGTACCCCCACTGAAGCTTTCTTT CASSTPTEAFF - TRBV6-5 11 TRBJ1-1 -
TGTGCCAGCAGTTTAGGAGGGAGCGGTGGCTACACCTTC CASSLGGSGGYTF few TRBV12-3/TRBV12-4 13 TRBJ1-2 -
TGTGCCAGCAGCCCTGGGAATAGCGGGAGAAAGGGTACGCAGTATTTT CASSPGNSGRKGTQYF - TRBV6-2/TRBV6-3 16 TRBJ2-3 TRBD2
TGTGCCACCAGTGATTTAACAGGGTATGGCTACACCTTC CATSDLTGYGYTF - TRBV24-1 13 TRBJ1-2 -
TGCAGCGTTGAAGACACAGCTTATGGCTACACCTTC CSVEDTAYGYTF - TRBV29-1 12 TRBJ1-2 -
TGTGCCAGCAGCCCCCAAGATGTTTCACCCCTCCACTTT CASSPQDVSPLHF - TRBV11-1 13 TRBJ1-6 -